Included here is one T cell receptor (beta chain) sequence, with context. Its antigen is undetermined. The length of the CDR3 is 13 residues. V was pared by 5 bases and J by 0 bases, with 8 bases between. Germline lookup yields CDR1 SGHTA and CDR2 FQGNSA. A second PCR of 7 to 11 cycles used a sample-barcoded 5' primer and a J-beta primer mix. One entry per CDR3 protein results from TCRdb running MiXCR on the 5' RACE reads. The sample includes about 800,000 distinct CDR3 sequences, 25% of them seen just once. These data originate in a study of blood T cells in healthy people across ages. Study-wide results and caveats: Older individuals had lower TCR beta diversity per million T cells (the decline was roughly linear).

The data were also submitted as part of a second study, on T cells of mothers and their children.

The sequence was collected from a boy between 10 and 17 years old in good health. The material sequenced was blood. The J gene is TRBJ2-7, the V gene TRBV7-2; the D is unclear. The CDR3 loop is CASSPPVSYEQYF. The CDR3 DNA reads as TGTGCCAGCAGCCCACCAGTCTCCTACGAGCAGTACTTC.